A selection of T cell receptor beta chains follows, all from one sample in a study of blood T cell repertoires in COVID-19. Profiled with immunoSEQ multiplex PCR; TCRdb holds only in-frame clones, not every one. The data contain about 190,000 clones, 78% of them seen just once; the ten biggest clones take up 2.5% to 3%. The specimen was peripheral blood. Receptors were obtained from a woman older than 75 with active or convalescent COVID-19. Each CDR3 is given with its conserved first and last residue. A D gene is named only where the DNA matches it firmly. The size field is filled for only some rows; it gives once, few, many or a size class.

j_call	d_call	clone_size	v_call	cdr3_nt	cdr3_aa
TRBJ2-7	TRBD1	-	TRBV19	TGTGCCAGTAGGAGGACAGGGAAAAGCTCCTACGAGCAGTACTTC	CASRRTGKSSYEQYF
TRBJ1-3	-	-	TRBV2	TGTGCCAGCAGTGAGGAGGGAGGTTCTGGAAACACCATATATTTT	CASSEEGGSGNTIYF
TRBJ1-1	-	-	TRBV4-3	TGCGCCAGCAGCCTGGGGGGGCTGACTGAAGCTTTCTTT	CASSLGGLTEAFF
TRBJ1-5	-	-	TRBV6-6	TGTGCCACCTCCTGGTTACAGGGTGATCAGCCCCAGCATTTT	CATSWLQGDQPQHF
TRBJ1-3	-	few	TRBV5-1	TGCGCCAGCAGCCCCGACTACTCTGGAAACACCATATATTTT	CASSPDYSGNTIYF
TRBJ1-1	TRBD1	-	TRBV3-1/TRBV3-2	TGTGCCAGCAGCCGACAGGGCTCAGGTATAACTGAAGCTTTCTTT	CASSRQGSGITEAFF
TRBJ1-2	TRBD1	-	TRBV5-4	TGTGCCAGCAGCCGGGACAGGGAAGATGGCTACACCTTC	CASSRDREDGYTF
TRBJ1-6	TRBD1	-	TRBV14	TGTGCCAGCAGCCAAGTCGCCGGGACAGGGGGCTGGTCACCCCTCCACTTT	CASSQVAGTGGWSPLHF
TRBJ1-1	-	-	TRBV19	TGTGCCAGTAGTATGGACTGGCTAGCTGAAGCTTTCTTT	CASSMDWLAEAFF
TRBJ2-1	-	-	TRBV19	TGTGCCAGTAGTGGCGGGACCGGCAATGAGCAGTTCTTC	CASSGGTGNEQFF
TRBJ1-3	-	-	TRBV6-1	TGTGCCAGCAGGGCCGCGACAGATTCGAACACCATATATTTT	CASRAATDSNTIYF